These 3 T cell receptor beta chains originate from one sample sequenced in a study of cytomegalovirus exposure and HLA in healthy donors. Here immunoSEQ multiplex PCR was the method, and the copy in TCRdb shows in-frame clones only, minus some. The repertoire includes some 140,000 clones, roughly 90% of them detected once, and 2.9% sits in the top ten. Sequencing was performed on PBMCs. The origin of the receptors is a man between 18 and 29 years old in good health and CMV-seronegative.

The rearrangement joins TRBV9 to TRBJ2-5; 8 nucleotides agree with TRBD1. CDR3 length: 16 residues. Germline CDR1 SGDLS, CDR2 YYNGEE. Trimming removed 0 bases from V and 7 bases from J; junction bases left unmatched: 11. CDR3 sequence reads: CASSVAPGQEGVTQYF. The CDR3 DNA sequence: TGTGCCAGCAGCGTAGCGCCGGGACAGGAGGGGGTGACCCAGTACTTC.

This sequence joins TRBV5-6 and TRBJ2-7; D is unresolved. The V gene's germline CDR1 is SGHDT and CDR2 YYEEEE. The V gene lost 4 bases and the J gene lost 6 bases, with 8 bases spanning the gap. The CDR3 length is 11 residues. CDR3 protein: CASSSYAEQYF. The CDR3 DNA follows: TGTGCCAGCAGCAGCTATGCCGAGCAGTACTTC. The full variable domain, its missing parts supplied by reference TRBV5-6 and TRBJ2-7, is DAGVTQSPTHLIKTRGQQVTLRCSPKSGHDTVSWYQQALGQGPQFIFQYYEEEERQRGNFPDRFSGHQFPNYSSELNVNALLLGDSALYLCASSSYAEQYFGPGTRLTVT.

The rearrangement joins TRBV2 to TRBJ1-1; 7 nucleotides match TRBD1. Trimming at V came to 6 bases and at J to 4 bases, leaving 5 bases not matched to a gene. CDR3 length equals 13 residues. CDR1 is SNHLY and CDR2 is FYNNEI in the germline V gene. In nucleotides, the CDR3 is TGTGCCAGCAGCCTCAGGGGGACCACTGAAGCTTTCTTT. Amino acid sequence: CASSLRGTTEAFF.